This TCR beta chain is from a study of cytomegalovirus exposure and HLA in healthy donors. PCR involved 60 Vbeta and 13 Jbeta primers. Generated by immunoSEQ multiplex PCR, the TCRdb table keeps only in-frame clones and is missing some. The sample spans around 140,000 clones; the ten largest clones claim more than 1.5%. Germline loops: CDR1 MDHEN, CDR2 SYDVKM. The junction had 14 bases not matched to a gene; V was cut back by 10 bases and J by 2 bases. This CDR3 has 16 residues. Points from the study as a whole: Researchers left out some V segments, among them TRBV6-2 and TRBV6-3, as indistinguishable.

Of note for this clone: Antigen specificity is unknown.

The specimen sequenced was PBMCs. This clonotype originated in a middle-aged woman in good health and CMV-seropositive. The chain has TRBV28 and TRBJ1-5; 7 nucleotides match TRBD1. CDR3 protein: CATLESRTGRNQPQHF. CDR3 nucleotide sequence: TGTGCCACCCTAGAATCCCGGACAGGCCGCAATCAGCCCCAGCATTTT.